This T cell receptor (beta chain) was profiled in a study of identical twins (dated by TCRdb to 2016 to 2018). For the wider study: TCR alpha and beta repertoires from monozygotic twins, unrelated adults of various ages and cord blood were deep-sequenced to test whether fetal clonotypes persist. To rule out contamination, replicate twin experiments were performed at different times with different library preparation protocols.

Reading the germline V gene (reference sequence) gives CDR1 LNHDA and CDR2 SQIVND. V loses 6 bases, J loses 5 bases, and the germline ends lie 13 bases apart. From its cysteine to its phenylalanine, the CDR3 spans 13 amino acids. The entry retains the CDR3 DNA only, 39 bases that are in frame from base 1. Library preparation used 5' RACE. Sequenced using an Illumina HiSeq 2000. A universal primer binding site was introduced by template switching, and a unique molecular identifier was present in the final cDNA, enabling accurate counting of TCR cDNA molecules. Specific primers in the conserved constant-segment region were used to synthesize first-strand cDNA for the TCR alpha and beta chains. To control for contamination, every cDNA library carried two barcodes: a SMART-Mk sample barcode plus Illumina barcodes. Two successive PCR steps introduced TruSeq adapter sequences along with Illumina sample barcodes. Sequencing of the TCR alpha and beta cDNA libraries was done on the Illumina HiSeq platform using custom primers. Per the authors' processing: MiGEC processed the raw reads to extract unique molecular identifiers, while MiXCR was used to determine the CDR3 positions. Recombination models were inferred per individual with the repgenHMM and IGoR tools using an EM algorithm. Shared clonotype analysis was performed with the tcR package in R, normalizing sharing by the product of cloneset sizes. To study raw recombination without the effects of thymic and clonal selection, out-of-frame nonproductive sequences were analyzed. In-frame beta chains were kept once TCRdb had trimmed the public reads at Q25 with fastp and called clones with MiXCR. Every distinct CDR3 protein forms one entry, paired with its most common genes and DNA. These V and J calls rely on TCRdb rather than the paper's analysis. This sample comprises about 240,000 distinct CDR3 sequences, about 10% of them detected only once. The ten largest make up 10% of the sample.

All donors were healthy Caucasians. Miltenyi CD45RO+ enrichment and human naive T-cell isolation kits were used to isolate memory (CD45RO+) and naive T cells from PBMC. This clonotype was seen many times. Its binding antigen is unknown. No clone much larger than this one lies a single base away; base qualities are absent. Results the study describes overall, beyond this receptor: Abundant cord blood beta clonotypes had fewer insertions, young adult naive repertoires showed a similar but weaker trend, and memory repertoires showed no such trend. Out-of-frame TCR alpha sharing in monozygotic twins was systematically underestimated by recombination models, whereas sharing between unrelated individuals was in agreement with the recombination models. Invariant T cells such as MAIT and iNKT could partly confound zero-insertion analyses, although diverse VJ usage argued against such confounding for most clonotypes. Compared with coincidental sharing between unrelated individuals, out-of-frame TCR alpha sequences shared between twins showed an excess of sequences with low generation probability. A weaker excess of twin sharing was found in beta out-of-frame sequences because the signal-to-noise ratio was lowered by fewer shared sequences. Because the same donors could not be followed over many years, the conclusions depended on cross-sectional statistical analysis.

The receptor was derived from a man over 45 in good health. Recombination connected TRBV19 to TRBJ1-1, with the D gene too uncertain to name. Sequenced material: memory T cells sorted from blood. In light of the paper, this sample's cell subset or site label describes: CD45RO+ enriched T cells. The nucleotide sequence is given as TGTGCCAGTAGCAAGGGAATGGAAACTGAAGCTTTCTTT. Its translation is CASSKGMETEAFF.